This TCR beta chain was identified during a study of beta chain features in type 1 diabetes. The CDR3 is made up of 16 amino acids. Trimming left V 5 bases short and J 0 bases short, with 15 bases between. In germline, CDR1 is SGHTA, CDR2 FQGNSA. Expressed TCRB transcripts were sequenced after all isolated RNA was converted to cDNA. This table comes from immunoSEQ multiplex PCR, and its TCRdb copy is limited to in-frame clones, with some not included. The sample yields under 900,000 clones, 17% seen once. Points from the study as a whole: Significant though moderate, a shortening of TCRB CDR3s appeared in all four CD4+ subsets of Type 1 diabetes patients. At VDJ recombination sites, type 1 diabetes patients had fewer insertions and more deleted nucleotides.

This clone occurred a few times. As yet, its antigen is unknown. This sequence originates from a young woman in good health. The chain links TRBV7-2 to TRBJ2-3; D is possibly TRBD1 or TRBD2 (5 bases each). Material: naive CD4+ T cells from blood. In DNA form, the CDR3 reads TGTGCCAGCAGCCCAAGGCCGGGACCCAGCACAGATACGCAGTATTTT. This encodes CASSPRPGPSTDTQYF.